Listed below are T cell receptor beta chains from one sample, sequenced in a study of Graves' ophthalmopathy and Graves' hyperthyroidism. Via MiXCR, TCRdb re-called the multiplex PCR reads, giving one row per CDR3 protein. The sample consists of almost 750,000 distinct CDR3 sequences, 40% of them appearing once. The specimen was peripheral blood. The receptors shown here come from an adult man with Graves' ophthalmopathy. Each CDR3 is given with its conserved first and last residue. D genes are given only for firm matches. The listing skips clone size in some rows; elsewhere it reads once, few, many or a size class.

CDR3 length: 13
J gene: TRBJ1-1
V gene: TRBV9
clone size: few
D gene: -
CDR3 protein: CASSQDNRAEAFF
CDR3 DNA: TGTGCCAGCAGCCAAGACAACAGGGCTGAAGCTTTCTTT

CDR3 length: 15
J gene: TRBJ1-5
V gene: TRBV7-8
clone size: -
D gene: TRBD1
CDR3 protein: CASSLGGQGMTPQHF
CDR3 DNA: TGTGCCAGCAGCTTGGGGGGACAGGGTATGACACCCCAGCATTTT

CDR3 length: 12
J gene: TRBJ1-2
V gene: TRBV10-3
clone size: -
D gene: -
CDR3 protein: CASSVTAFGNTF
CDR3 DNA: TGTGCCAGCAGTGTGACGGCTTTTGGAAACACCTTC

CDR3 length: 14
J gene: TRBJ1-3
V gene: TRBV12-3/TRBV12-4
clone size: many
D gene: -
CDR3 protein: CASSATSTGNTIYF
CDR3 DNA: TGTGCCAGCAGTGCGACAAGTACTGGAAACACCATATATTTT

CDR3 length: 15
J gene: TRBJ2-7
V gene: TRBV20-1
clone size: many
D gene: TRBD2
CDR3 protein: CSATSGLAGLYEQYF
CDR3 DNA: TGCAGTGCTACCTCGGGACTAGCGGGACTGTACGAGCAGTACTTC

CDR3 length: 15
J gene: TRBJ2-5
V gene: TRBV2
clone size: -
D gene: TRBD2
CDR3 protein: CASTPTSGSMETQYF
CDR3 DNA: TGTGCCAGTACACCGACTAGCGGGAGTATGGAGACCCAGTACTTC

CDR3 length: 16
J gene: TRBJ1-2
V gene: TRBV19
clone size: -
D gene: -
CDR3 protein: CASSTVSGRRPYGYTF
CDR3 DNA: TGTGCCAGTAGTACAGTCTCCGGACGGAGGCCCTATGGCTACACCTTC

CDR3 length: 11
J gene: TRBJ2-7
V gene: TRBV25-1
clone size: many
D gene: TRBD2
CDR3 protein: CASGGGGTAFF
CDR3 DNA: TGTGCCAGCGGGGGGGGGGGGACGGCGTTCTTC

CDR3 length: 11
J gene: TRBJ2-5
V gene: TRBV24-1
clone size: -
D gene: -
CDR3 protein: CASMGGTIQYF
CDR3 DNA: TGTGCCAGCATGGGGGGTACTATCCAGTACTTC

CDR3 length: 14
J gene: TRBJ1-2
V gene: TRBV16
clone size: many
D gene: -
CDR3 protein: CASSQLTDPHGYTF
CDR3 DNA: TGTGCCAGCAGCCAATTGACGGATCCGCATGGCTACACCTTC

CDR3 length: 15
J gene: TRBJ1-5
V gene: TRBV9
clone size: few
D gene: -
CDR3 protein: CASSLTQAWGQPQHF
CDR3 DNA: TGTGCCAGCTCACTCACCCAGGCCTGGGGACAGCCCCAGCATTTT

CDR3 length: 10
J gene: TRBJ2-7
V gene: TRBV2
clone size: -
D gene: -
CDR3 protein: CASTGGEQYF
CDR3 DNA: TGTGCCAGCACAGGAGGCGAGCAGTACTTC

CDR3 length: 15
J gene: TRBJ2-6
V gene: TRBV10-3
clone size: many
D gene: -
CDR3 protein: CAISQGFPGANVLTF
CDR3 DNA: TGTGCCATCAGTCAGGGCTTCCCGGGGGCCAACGTCCTGACTTTC

CDR3 length: 14
J gene: TRBJ2-5
V gene: TRBV7-2
clone size: few
D gene: -
CDR3 protein: CASSLRDGKETQYF
CDR3 DNA: TGTGCCAGCAGCTTGCGGGACGGAAAAGAGACCCAGTACTTC

CDR3 length: 15
J gene: TRBJ1-1
V gene: TRBV29-1
clone size: many
D gene: -
CDR3 protein: CSVEDLRSGNTEAFF
CDR3 DNA: TGCAGCGTTGAAGATCTGCGATCGGGGAACACTGAAGCTTTCTTT

CDR3 length: 13
J gene: TRBJ2-7
V gene: TRBV2
clone size: few
D gene: TRBD1
CDR3 protein: CASSETDRGEQYF
CDR3 DNA: TGTGCCAGCAGTGAAACCGACAGGGGCGAGCAGTACTTC

CDR3 length: 16
J gene: TRBJ1-3
V gene: TRBV5-5
clone size: -
D gene: -
CDR3 protein: CASSPGQSTVRNTIYF
CDR3 DNA: TGTGCCAGCAGCCCTGGACAGTCTACAGTTCGAAACACCATATATTTT

CDR3 length: 15
J gene: TRBJ1-5
V gene: TRBV24-1
clone size: few
D gene: -
CDR3 protein: CASSLWQGRDQPQHF
CDR3 DNA: TGTGCCAGCAGTTTATGGCAGGGACGGGATCAGCCCCAGCATTTT

CDR3 length: 13
J gene: TRBJ1-2
V gene: TRBV10-3
clone size: few
D gene: -
CDR3 protein: CARPGSALYGYTF
CDR3 DNA: TGTGCCAGACCGGGATCGGCGCTCTATGGCTACACCTTC

CDR3 length: 14
J gene: TRBJ2-7
V gene: TRBV10-3
clone size: once
D gene: -
CDR3 protein: CAISSRTAICEQYF
CDR3 DNA: TGTGCCATCAGCTCCCGGACAGCAATTTGCGAGCAGTACTTC

CDR3 length: 13
J gene: TRBJ1-6
V gene: TRBV10-3
clone size: many
D gene: -
CDR3 protein: CAISEEGNSPLHF
CDR3 DNA: TGTGCCATCAGTGAGGAGGGAAACTCACCCCTCCACTTT

CDR3 length: 14
J gene: TRBJ1-1
V gene: TRBV7-8
clone size: many
D gene: TRBD1
CDR3 protein: CASSRQGKGTEAFF
CDR3 DNA: TGTGCCAGCAGCCGACAGGGGAAAGGGACTGAAGCTTTCTTT

CDR3 length: 14
J gene: TRBJ1-4
V gene: TRBV2
clone size: many
D gene: TRBD1
CDR3 protein: CASSFDRGGVKLFF
CDR3 DNA: TGTGCCAGCAGTTTCGACAGGGGGGGGGTAAAACTGTTTTTT

CDR3 length: 14
J gene: TRBJ2-7
V gene: TRBV20-1
clone size: many
D gene: TRBD1
CDR3 protein: CSASDPGQGYEQYF
CDR3 DNA: TGCAGTGCTAGTGACCCGGGACAGGGCTACGAGCAGTACTTC

CDR3 length: 14
J gene: TRBJ2-7
V gene: TRBV29-1
clone size: -
D gene: TRBD1
CDR3 protein: CSSSLTGGRYEQYF
CDR3 DNA: TGCAGCAGTTCACTGACAGGGGGCCGGTACGAGCAGTACTTC

CDR3 length: 14
J gene: TRBJ2-5
V gene: TRBV2
clone size: -
D gene: TRBD1
CDR3 protein: CASRAGTGQETQYF
CDR3 DNA: TGTGCCAGCAGAGCCGGGACAGGTCAAGAGACCCAGTACTTC

CDR3 length: 10
J gene: TRBJ2-5
V gene: TRBV6-1
clone size: many
D gene: -
CDR3 protein: CASEGRTQYF
CDR3 DNA: TGTGCCAGCGAGGGCCGGACCCAGTACTTC

CDR3 length: 15
J gene: TRBJ1-1
V gene: TRBV28
clone size: -
D gene: TRBD1
CDR3 protein: CASPSRWRGREVAFF
CDR3 DNA: TGTGCCAGCCCGTCCCGGTGGAGGGGGCGGGAGGTAGCTTTCTTT

CDR3 length: 13
J gene: TRBJ2-5
V gene: TRBV20-1
clone size: many
D gene: -
CDR3 protein: CSARANDLETQYF
CDR3 DNA: TGCAGTGCTAGAGCTAACGACCTAGAGACCCAGTACTTC

CDR3 length: 14
J gene: TRBJ2-7
V gene: TRBV9
clone size: -
D gene: TRBD2
CDR3 protein: CASSFRRELYEQYF
CDR3 DNA: TGTGCCAGCAGTTTTCGGCGGGAGCTCTACGAGCAGTACTTC

CDR3 length: 16
J gene: TRBJ2-5
V gene: TRBV7-8
clone size: many
D gene: TRBD2
CDR3 protein: CASSLTSGGTQETQYF
CDR3 DNA: TGTGCCAGCAGCCTTACTAGCGGGGGGACTCAAGAGACCCAGTACTTC

CDR3 length: 15
J gene: TRBJ2-5
V gene: TRBV7-8
clone size: few
D gene: -
CDR3 protein: CASSPSGGGTETQYF
CDR3 DNA: TGTGCCAGCAGCCCCTCCGGCGGGGGCACGGAGACCCAGTACTTC

CDR3 length: 15
J gene: TRBJ2-2
V gene: TRBV10-3
clone size: many
D gene: TRBD1
CDR3 protein: CAIRNRGANTGELFF
CDR3 DNA: TGTGCCATCAGGAACAGGGGCGCGAACACCGGGGAGCTGTTTTTT

CDR3 length: 14
J gene: TRBJ1-2
V gene: TRBV2
clone size: many
D gene: -
CDR3 protein: CAGRDGGKGYGYTF
CDR3 DNA: TGTGCCGGCCGGGATGGGGGAAAAGGGTATGGCTACACCTTC

CDR3 length: 13
J gene: TRBJ2-1
V gene: TRBV10-1
clone size: many
D gene: -
CDR3 protein: CASSGYLSNEQFF
CDR3 DNA: TGCGCCAGCAGTGGCTACTTAAGCAATGAGCAGTTCTTC

CDR3 length: 14
J gene: TRBJ1-6
V gene: TRBV12-3/TRBV12-4
clone size: many
D gene: -
CDR3 protein: CASSQRGDNSPLHF
CDR3 DNA: TGTGCCAGCAGTCAAAGAGGGGACAATTCACCCCTCCACTTT

CDR3 length: 14
J gene: TRBJ2-7
V gene: TRBV2
clone size: few
D gene: -
CDR3 protein: CASSYNPSSYEQYF
CDR3 DNA: TGTGCCAGCAGTTATAACCCAAGCTCCTACGAGCAGTACTTC

CDR3 length: 13
J gene: TRBJ1-4
V gene: TRBV6-2/TRBV6-3
clone size: few
D gene: -
CDR3 protein: CASSWDIGEKLFF
CDR3 DNA: TGTGCCAGCAGTTGGGACATCGGTGAAAAACTGTTTTTT

CDR3 length: 14
J gene: TRBJ2-7
V gene: TRBV20-1
clone size: few
D gene: TRBD2
CDR3 protein: CSASPGTSGGNQYF
CDR3 DNA: TGCAGTGCTAGTCCCGGGACTAGCGGGGGGAATCAGTACTTC

CDR3 length: 16
J gene: TRBJ1-6
V gene: TRBV7-9
clone size: many
D gene: -
CDR3 protein: CASSLGTLEGNSPLHF
CDR3 DNA: TGTGCCAGCAGCTTAGGTACCCTGGAGGGTAATTCACCCCTCCACTTT

CDR3 length: 15
J gene: TRBJ1-4
V gene: TRBV7-6
clone size: once
D gene: -
CDR3 protein: CASSSLTGRNEKLVF
CDR3 DNA: TGTGCCAGCAGCTCCCTGACAGGCCGGAATGAAAAACTGGTTTTT

CDR3 length: 13
J gene: TRBJ2-5
V gene: TRBV5-4
clone size: -
D gene: TRBD1
CDR3 protein: CASSADRMETQYF
CDR3 DNA: TGTGCCAGCAGCGCGGACAGGATGGAGACCCAGTACTTC

CDR3 length: 16
J gene: TRBJ1-6
V gene: TRBV25-1
clone size: -
D gene: -
CDR3 protein: CASRGDAGSYNSPLHF
CDR3 DNA: TGTGCCAGCAGGGGAGATGCAGGGTCCTATAATTCACCCCTCCACTTT

CDR3 length: 14
J gene: TRBJ1-1
V gene: TRBV5-4
clone size: few
D gene: -
CDR3 protein: CASSPGGGFSEAFF
CDR3 DNA: TGTGCCAGCAGCCCAGGAGGGGGATTCAGTGAAGCTTTCTTT

CDR3 length: 12
J gene: TRBJ2-7
V gene: TRBV7-3
clone size: -
D gene: -
CDR3 protein: CASSLTRAEQYF
CDR3 DNA: TGTGCCAGCAGCTTAACCAGGGCCGAGCAGTACTTC

CDR3 length: 16
J gene: TRBJ1-3
V gene: TRBV4-2
clone size: -
D gene: -
CDR3 protein: CASSLPTSAPGNTIYF
CDR3 DNA: TGTGCCAGCAGCTTGCCGACCTCAGCGCCTGGAAACACCATATATTTT

CDR3 length: 12
J gene: TRBJ1-1
V gene: TRBV29-1
clone size: many
D gene: -
CDR3 protein: CSVDGRNTEAFF
CDR3 DNA: TGCAGCGTTGATGGTAGGAACACTGAAGCTTTCTTT

CDR3 length: 14
J gene: TRBJ2-7
V gene: TRBV7-2
clone size: few
D gene: TRBD1
CDR3 protein: CASSSGTGSPEQYF
CDR3 DNA: TGTGCCAGCAGCTCCGGGACAGGGTCTCCCGAGCAGTACTTC

CDR3 length: 16
J gene: TRBJ2-2
V gene: TRBV7-3
clone size: few
D gene: -
CDR3 protein: CASSLRDPRSTGELFF
CDR3 DNA: TGTGCCAGCAGCTTAAGGGACCCTAGGAGCACCGGGGAGCTGTTTTTT

CDR3 length: 18
J gene: TRBJ2-6
V gene: TRBV6-6
clone size: -
D gene: TRBD2
CDR3 protein: CASSPGTSSSGGANVLTF
CDR3 DNA: TGTGCCAGCAGCCCGGGGACTAGCTCGTCGGGAGGGGCCAACGTCCTGACTTTC

CDR3 length: 18
J gene: TRBJ2-6
V gene: TRBV7-3
clone size: many
D gene: -
CDR3 protein: CASSLSGGASSGANVLTF
CDR3 DNA: TGTGCCAGCAGCTTATCGGGGGGCGCGAGCTCTGGGGCCAACGTCCTGACTTTC

CDR3 length: 13
J gene: TRBJ2-5
V gene: TRBV7-6
clone size: many
D gene: -
CDR3 protein: CASSLYPEETQYF
CDR3 DNA: TGTGCCAGCAGCTTATACCCAGAAGAGACCCAGTACTTC

CDR3 length: 15
J gene: TRBJ1-5
V gene: TRBV10-3
clone size: -
D gene: -
CDR3 protein: CAISEGRVGNQPQHF
CDR3 DNA: TGTGCCATCAGTGAAGGCAGGGTCGGCAATCAGCCCCAGCATTTT

CDR3 length: 16
J gene: TRBJ2-6
V gene: TRBV2
clone size: many
D gene: -
CDR3 protein: CASILFGADGANVLTF
CDR3 DNA: TGTGCCAGCATTCTATTCGGAGCGGACGGGGCCAACGTCCTGACTTTC

CDR3 length: 14
J gene: TRBJ1-2
V gene: TRBV5-4
clone size: many
D gene: TRBD1
CDR3 protein: CASSPNPTGGGYTF
CDR3 DNA: TGTGCCAGCAGCCCCAACCCGACAGGGGGCGGCTACACCTTC

CDR3 length: 15
J gene: TRBJ2-2
V gene: TRBV7-9
clone size: -
D gene: -
CDR3 protein: CASSGRRPSTGELFF
CDR3 DNA: TGTGCCAGCAGCGGTAGACGACCATCCACCGGGGAGCTGTTTTTT

CDR3 length: 14
J gene: TRBJ2-7
V gene: TRBV20-1
clone size: -
D gene: TRBD1
CDR3 protein: CSAPMTGLSYEQYF
CDR3 DNA: TGCAGTGCTCCCATGACAGGGTTGTCCTACGAGCAGTACTTC

CDR3 length: 16
J gene: TRBJ2-7
V gene: TRBV9
clone size: -
D gene: TRBD2
CDR3 protein: CASSPRLGTSGYEQYF
CDR3 DNA: TGTGCCAGCAGCCCTAGACTCGGGACTAGCGGATACGAGCAGTACTTC